Listed here are 7 T cell receptor beta chains from one sample, sequenced in a study of CD8 T cells in ankylosing spondylitis. Whole-study results and caveats: Ankylosing spondylitis blood appeared to carry a characteristic TCR beta motif of roughly 8 highly homologous variants.

Their cognate antigens are unknown. TCRdb re-called the 5' RACE reads through MiXCR, storing one row per CDR3 protein. The data contain around 480,000 distinct CDR3 sequences, 17% of them singletons. The source material was blood, either unsorted or a sorted T cell fraction (not recorded which). The source of these receptors is a male donor with ankylosing spondylitis.

The V call is TRBV20-1, the J call TRBJ2-7; no firm D call. V gave up 6 bases and J gave up 0 bases, with 15 bases separating them. CDR1 is DFQATT and CDR2 is SNEGSKA in the germline V gene (reference sequence). CDR3 length equals 14 residues. CDR3 nucleotides: TGCAGTGCCAAAAAAATACAGAGCTCCTACGAGCAGTACTTC. Protein sequence: CSAKKIQSSYEQYF.

This chain links TRBV5-1 with TRBJ1-3; D is unclear. V lost 4 bases and J lost 0, with 14 bases in between. The germline V gene encodes CDR1 SGHRS and CDR2 YFSETQ. The CDR3 has 16 residues. The CDR3 DNA reads as TGCGCCAGCAGCGCGGGAGGGTCTAGCTCTGGAAACACCATATATTTT. It encodes CASSAGGSSSGNTIYF.

In its sample, this clonotype was seen many times. This sequence joins TRBV12-3 or TRBV12-4 and TRBJ2-7, with TRBD2 matching 8 bases. The V and J ends lost 4 bases and 7 bases, in that order; junction bases with no gene match: 6. The CDR3 totals 13 residues. CDR3 amino acids: CASSSSGRGEQYF. The CDR3, as DNA: TGTGCCAGCAGTTCCAGCGGGAGAGGTGAGCAGTACTTC.

This chain joins TRBV6-1 and TRBJ1-1; 9 nucleotides align to TRBD1. The CDR3 runs to 15 residues. V gave up 6 bases and J gave up 1 base; unmatched junction bases: 6. CDR1 MNHNS and CDR2 SASEGT come from the germline V gene. The CDR3 nucleotides are TGTGCCAGCAGCGGGACAGGGCGGGGGAACACTGAAGCTTTCTTT. Amino acid sequence: CASSGTGRGNTEAFF.

The chain carries TRBV20-1 and TRBJ1-1, with D tentatively TRBD1 (5 bases). From germline, CDR1 is DFQATT and CDR2 SNEGSKA (reference sequence). Trimming took off 5 bases at V and 1 base at J, with 17 bases between the two ends. There are 15 residues in the CDR3. The CDR3 nucleotides are TGCAGTGCTCCGAACGGTTGGGGCCAGAACACTGAAGCTTTCTTT. Its protein product is CSAPNGWGQNTEAFF.

In its sample, this clonotype is medium-sized. V usage is TRBV20-1 and J usage is TRBJ1-1; 8 nucleotides align to TRBD1. The CDR3 contains 14 residues. After removal of 1 base from V and 0 bases from J, the junction contained 1 base not matched to a gene. CDR1 is DFQATT and CDR2 is SNEGSKA in the germline V gene (reference sequence). The CDR3 region is CSARGTGMNTEAFF. The CDR3 nucleotides read TGCAGTGCTAGAGGGACAGGGATGAACACTGAAGCTTTCTTT.

In this sample, this clonotype turned up a few times. This chain joins TRBV2 and TRBJ1-1, with 8 nucleotides matching TRBD1. Germline trimming cut 7 bases from V and 8 bases from J; bases unmatched to any gene: 15. The CDR3 is 15 amino acids. CDR1 and CDR2 (germline): SNHLY, FYNNEI. The CDR3 region is CASIPPGTGKSEAFF. The CDR3 region has the DNA TGTGCCAGCATCCCCCCCGGGACAGGTAAATCGGAAGCTTTCTTT.